These T cell receptor beta chains were read from a single sample in a study of CD8 T cells in Susac syndrome. TCRdb independently ran MiXCR on the immunoSEQ multiplex PCR reads; one entry per CDR3 protein. This sample yields approximately 110,000 distinct CDR3 sequences, of which roughly 96% are seen a single time; roughly 0.096% belongs to the top ten. Sequenced input: CD4+ T cells from PBMCs. Source of these receptors: a human donor in good health. Both conserved end residues are part of each CDR3. A D gene is named only where the DNA matches it firmly. Only some rows state a clone size, as once, few, many or a class for expanded clones.

j_call: TRBJ1-1
d_call: .
v_call: TRBV5-6
clone_size: .
cdr3_nt: TGTGCCAGCAGCTTGGGGAGGGGGTTCGGAACTGAAGCTTTCTTT
cdr3_aa: CASSLGRGFGTEAFF

j_call: TRBJ1-1
d_call: .
v_call: TRBV28
clone_size: .
cdr3_nt: TGTGCCAGCAGCCTACGAATAGTGGGGTCGACGGACACTGAAGCTTTCTTT
cdr3_aa: CASSLRIVGSTDTEAFF

j_call: TRBJ1-5
d_call: TRBD1
v_call: TRBV2
clone_size: .
cdr3_nt: TGTGCCAGCAGTGGGGGACAGGGAAGTCAGCCCCAGCATTTT
cdr3_aa: CASSGGQGSQPQHF

j_call: TRBJ2-1
d_call: TRBD2
v_call: TRBV4-3
clone_size: .
cdr3_nt: TGCGCCAGCAGCCACAGACTAGCGGGAGCGACCTACAATGAGCAGTTCTTC
cdr3_aa: CASSHRLAGATYNEQFF

j_call: TRBJ1-2
d_call: .
v_call: TRBV4-1
clone_size: .
cdr3_nt: TGCGCCAGCAGCCAACCCAGAACCGGCAGGGATTTTGGCTACACCTTC
cdr3_aa: CASSQPRTGRDFGYTF

j_call: TRBJ2-4
d_call: .
v_call: TRBV29-1
clone_size: .
cdr3_nt: TGCAGCGTGGGGGAAAACATTCAGTACTTC
cdr3_aa: CSVGENIQYF

j_call: TRBJ2-2
d_call: .
v_call: TRBV18
clone_size: few
cdr3_nt: TGTGCCAGCTCATTCGGGAACACCGGGGAGCTGTTTTTT
cdr3_aa: CASSFGNTGELFF

j_call: TRBJ1-4
d_call: .
v_call: TRBV18
clone_size: .
cdr3_nt: TGTGCCAGCTCACTCCGGACGGTGGGGGATGAAAAACTGTTTTTT
cdr3_aa: CASSLRTVGDEKLFF

j_call: TRBJ1-2
d_call: TRBD1
v_call: TRBV28
clone_size: .
cdr3_nt: TGTGCCAGCAGCAAGACAGGGGGGTTGGGCTACACCTTC
cdr3_aa: CASSKTGGLGYTF

j_call: TRBJ2-7
d_call: TRBD1
v_call: TRBV5-4
clone_size: .
cdr3_nt: TGTGCCAGCAGCTTGGAGGGACAGGGTCGCGAGCAGTACTTC
cdr3_aa: CASSLEGQGREQYF

j_call: TRBJ1-1
d_call: .
v_call: TRBV30
clone_size: .
cdr3_nt: TGTGCCTGGAGTTTAACACCGAACACTGAAGCTTTCTTT
cdr3_aa: CAWSLTPNTEAFF

j_call: TRBJ2-7
d_call: .
v_call: TRBV6-6
clone_size: .
cdr3_nt: TGTGCCATAAAGACAGGTGCCTACGAGCAGTACTTC
cdr3_aa: CAIKTGAYEQYF